A single T cell receptor beta chain is shown here with its context. This clonotype showed up many times. What antigen it recognizes has not been identified. Base quality data are lacking; no much larger clone is found one base away. TCR libraries were built from about 370 ng RNA with the Immunoverse kit, using molecular barcoded adaptors covering alpha/delta and beta/gamma chains. The same RNA used for transcriptome sequencing was used for TCR library preparation. Sequencing of the TCR libraries was done on an Illumina HiSeq 4000 with 2 x 150 cycles. Regarding the original processing steps: TCR reads were aligned to human V, D, J and C references and assembled into CDR3 clonotypes with MiXCR, including quality filtering and error correction. The tcR package in R was used for analysis of clonotype counts and gene usage diversity. For inspection of raw mapping reads, RNA-seq reads were mapped by STAR aligner version 2.5.3a onto GRCh37 of the human genome. To test the effect of sequencing depth on detected clonotypes, IR-seq fastq files were randomly downsampled using Seqtk 1.3. Clones were called with MiXCR by TCRdb after fastp trimmed the public reads at Q25, and only in-frame beta chains were retained. Every distinct CDR3 protein forms one entry, paired with its most common genes and DNA. TCRdb, not the authors, supplied the V and J calls. The sample table records about 46,000 distinct CDR3 sequences; about an eighth of these occur just once. The ten most abundant clones make up about 14% of the sample.

Each patient had bone marrow sampled at the time of active disease. Bone marrow mononuclear cells were isolated by Ficoll-Hypaque density gradient centrifugation. Myeloma plasma cells were removed and CD138-negative cells were obtained by negative selection following labeling with CD138 magnetic microbeads on a MACS separator. Purity of the isolated cells was checked by flow cytometry on an Attune NxT using CD138 antibodies. TRIzol reagent was used to extract total RNA, which was then quantified with a NanoDrop spectrophotometer. Paired RNA-seq and IR-seq were performed on the CD138-negative bone marrow sample of each patient. The sample belongs to a study of read filtering for tumor transcriptome and immune sequencing (dated by TCRdb to 2020 to 2022). The study in broad terms: The cohort consisted of approximately 16 male and around 14 female patients, with a mean age of around 60 years and an age range of roughly 40 to 85. By revised international staging, roughly 8 patients were R-ISS I, some 17 were R-ISS II and 6 or 7 were R-ISS III. Whole-transcriptome libraries were prepared with the TruSeq RNA Access Library Prep Kit after DNase treatment. TCR-region mapped reads per sample ranged from about 4 to 10.27 million with IR-seq versus only roughly 85 to 1273 with RNA-seq. Using the same bone marrow samples, the study ran both targeted immune repertoire sequencing and bulk whole-transcriptome sequencing and then compared the TCR repertoires from each method. A main aim was a read-filtering strategy for immune repertoire data, specifically whether clonotypes supported by a single read should be removed.

The paper's findings and limits, for the study overall: When single-read clonotypes were removed, the proportions of shared clonotypes in IR-seq and RNA-seq correlated more strongly. In IR-seq, single-read clonotypes were roughly 84% of clonotypes but 3.5% to 4% of total reads; in RNA-seq they were 60% to 75% of clonotypes and less than 45% of reads. Compared with RNA-seq, IR-seq captured clonotypes at much greater depth and more reliably, and a smaller IR-seq throughput was enough to identify most of the shared clonotypes. The sorted CD138-negative fraction was not purified T cells but a mixed bone marrow immune population.

The CDR3 runs 15 residues from the cysteine to the phenylalanine. Here the CDR3 DNA is all that survives: 45 bases in frame from base 1. Compared with germline, V lacks 4 bases and J lacks 6 bases; bases without a gene match: 11. The germline V gene (reference sequence) specifies DFQATT as CDR1 and SNEGSKA as CDR2. The sequenced sample was a population of CD138-negative cells sorted from bone marrow. Read against the paper, the sample's cell subset or site label means: bone marrow mononuclear cells depleted of CD138+ plasma/myeloma cells by negative magnetic selection. In this chain, TRBV20-1 is recombined with TRBJ2-5; 10 of the junction bases match TRBD1. The sequence was obtained from a donor aged 40 or over with multiple myeloma. CDR3 protein: CSATRTGGRIKTQYF. In nucleotides, the sequence is TGCAGTGCTACGCGGACAGGGGGGAGGATAAAGACCCAGTACTTC.